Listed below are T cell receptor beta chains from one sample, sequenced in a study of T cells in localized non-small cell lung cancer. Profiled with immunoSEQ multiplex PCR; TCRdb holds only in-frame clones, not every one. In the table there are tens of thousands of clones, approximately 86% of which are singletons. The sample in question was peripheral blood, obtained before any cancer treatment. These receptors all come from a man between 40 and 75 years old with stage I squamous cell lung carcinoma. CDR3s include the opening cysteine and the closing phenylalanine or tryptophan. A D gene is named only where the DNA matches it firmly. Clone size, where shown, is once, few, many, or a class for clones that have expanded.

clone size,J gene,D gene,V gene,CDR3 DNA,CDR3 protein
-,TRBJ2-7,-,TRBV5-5,TGTGCCAGCAGCTTGACGGGGACGAGCTCCTACGAGCAGTACTTC,CASSLTGTSSYEQYF
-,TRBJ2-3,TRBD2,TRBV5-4,TGTGCCAGCAGTCCCTACACGGGGGGAGCGACAGATACGCAGTATTTT,CASSPYTGGATDTQYF
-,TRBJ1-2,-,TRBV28,TGTGCCAGCAGTTTACCGCGAACAGGGACCTATGGCTACACCTTC,CASSLPRTGTYGYTF
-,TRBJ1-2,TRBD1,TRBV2,TGTGCCAGCAGTGATTTCGGGACAGTACGGTATGGCTACACCTTC,CASSDFGTVRYGYTF
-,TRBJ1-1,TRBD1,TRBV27,TGTGCCAGCAGTCTCTACCGGGACAGGGGCACTGAAGCTTTCTTT,CASSLYRDRGTEAFF
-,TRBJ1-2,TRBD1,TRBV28,TGTGCCAGCAGCCAGGGGGCACGGTATGGCTACACCTTC,CASSQGARYGYTF
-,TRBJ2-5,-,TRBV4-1,TGCGCCAGCAGCCCCTCCGCCAGTTTTAAAGAGACCCAGTACTTC,CASSPSASFKETQYF
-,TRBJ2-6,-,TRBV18,TGTGCCAGCTCACAGGGCAGTCAGAGCTCTGGGGCCAACGTCCTGACTTTC,CASSQGSQSSGANVLTF
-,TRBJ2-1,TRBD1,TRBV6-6,TGTGCCAGCAGACTAGGGACAGGGGGGTCGAATGAGCAGTTCTTC,CASRLGTGGSNEQFF
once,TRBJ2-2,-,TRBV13,TGTGCCAGCAGCTTACCCCGGAACACCGGGGAGCTGTTTTTT,CASSLPRNTGELFF
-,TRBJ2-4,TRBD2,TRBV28,TGTGCCAGCAGCCGCACGGGACTAGGGACCCACATTCAGTACTTC,CASSRTGLGTHIQYF
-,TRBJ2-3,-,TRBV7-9,TGTGCCAGCAGCCAGAGACAGGGCACAGATACGCAGTATTTT,CASSQRQGTDTQYF
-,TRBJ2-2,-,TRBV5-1,TGCGCCAGCAGCTTGGATCCAGGTAACACCGGGGAGCTGTTTTTT,CASSLDPGNTGELFF
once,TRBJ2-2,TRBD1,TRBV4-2,TGTGCCAGCAGCCTAGCCGGGACAGGGAGAACCGGGGAGCTGTTTTTT,CASSLAGTGRTGELFF
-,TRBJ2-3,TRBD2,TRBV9,TGTGCCAGCAGCGTAGGCGGGAGGAGCACAGATACGCAGTATTTT,CASSVGGRSTDTQYF
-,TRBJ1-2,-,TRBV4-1,TGCGCCAGCAGCCAAGTTCTCTCGGGGGGCGATTATGGCTACACCTTC,CASSQVLSGGDYGYTF
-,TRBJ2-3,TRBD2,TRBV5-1,TGCGCCAGCAGCTTGGGAAGGACTAGCGGGGAGCTAGCAGATACGCAGTATTTT,CASSLGRTSGELADTQYF
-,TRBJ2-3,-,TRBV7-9,TGTGCCAGCAGCTCATATCGGGCCACAGATACGCAGTATTTT,CASSSYRATDTQYF
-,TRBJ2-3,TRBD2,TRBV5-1,TGCGCCAGCAGCTTGTTGGCGGGGGGCACAGATACGCAGTATTTT,CASSLLAGGTDTQYF
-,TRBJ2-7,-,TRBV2,TGTGCCAGCAGTGAACCCAGGGGGGATTACGAGCAGTACTTC,CASSEPRGDYEQYF
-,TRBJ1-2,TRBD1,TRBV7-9,TGTGCCAGCAGCTTAGCGAGGGGGCAGAACTATGGCTACACCTTC,CASSLARGQNYGYTF
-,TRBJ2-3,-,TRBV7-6,TGTGCCAGCAGCTCCAATCCTGTAGATACGCAGTATTTT,CASSSNPVDTQYF
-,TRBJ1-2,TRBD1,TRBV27,TGTGCCAGCACTTCACCATCGACAGGGGGCATATTTTATGGCTACACCTTC,CASTSPSTGGIFYGYTF